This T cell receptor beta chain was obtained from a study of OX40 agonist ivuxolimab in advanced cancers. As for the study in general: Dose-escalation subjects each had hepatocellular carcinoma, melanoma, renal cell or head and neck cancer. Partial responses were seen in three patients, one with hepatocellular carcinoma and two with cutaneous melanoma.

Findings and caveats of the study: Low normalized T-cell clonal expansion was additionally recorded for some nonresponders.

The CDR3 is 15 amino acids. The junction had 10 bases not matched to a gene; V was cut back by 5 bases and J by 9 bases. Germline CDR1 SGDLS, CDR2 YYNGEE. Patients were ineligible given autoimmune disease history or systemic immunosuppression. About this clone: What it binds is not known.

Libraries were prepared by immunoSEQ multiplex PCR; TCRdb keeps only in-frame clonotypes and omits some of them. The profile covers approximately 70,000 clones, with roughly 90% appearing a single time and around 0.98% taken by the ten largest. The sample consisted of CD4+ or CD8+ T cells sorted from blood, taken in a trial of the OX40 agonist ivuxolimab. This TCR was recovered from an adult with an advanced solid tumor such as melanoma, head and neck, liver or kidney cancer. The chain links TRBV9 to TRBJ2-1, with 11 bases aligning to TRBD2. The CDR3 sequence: CASSFGTSGVAEQFF. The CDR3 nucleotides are TGTGCCAGCAGTTTTGGGACTAGCGGAGTTGCTGAGCAGTTCTTC.